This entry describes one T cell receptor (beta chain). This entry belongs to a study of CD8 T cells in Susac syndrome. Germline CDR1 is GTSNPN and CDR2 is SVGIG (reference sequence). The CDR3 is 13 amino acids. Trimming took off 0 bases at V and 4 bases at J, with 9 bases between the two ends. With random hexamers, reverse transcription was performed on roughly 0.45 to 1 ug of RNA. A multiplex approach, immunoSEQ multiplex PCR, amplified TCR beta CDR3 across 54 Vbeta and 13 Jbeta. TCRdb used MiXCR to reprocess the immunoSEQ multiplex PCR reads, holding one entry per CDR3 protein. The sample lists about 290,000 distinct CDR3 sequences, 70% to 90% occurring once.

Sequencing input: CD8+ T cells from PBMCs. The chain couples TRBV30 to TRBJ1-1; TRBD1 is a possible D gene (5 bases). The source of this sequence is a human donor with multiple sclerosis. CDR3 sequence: CAWSVGGGTEAFF. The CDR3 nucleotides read TGTGCCTGGAGTGTCGGGGGGGGCACTGAAGCTTTCTTT.